The 9 T cell receptor beta chains reported below all come from one sample, sequenced in a study of Graves' ophthalmopathy and Graves' hyperthyroidism. RNA transcripts yielded amplified TCR beta CDR3 regions. HTBI primers primed a first-round RT-PCR, and a second-round multiplex PCR followed. TCRdb fed the multiplex PCR reads into MiXCR, producing one record per CDR3 protein. Altogether about 380,000 distinct CDR3 sequences are present, 15% being singletons, with the ten largest covering approximately 7%. Sequences were obtained from peripheral blood. These receptors all stem from a woman between 18 and 29 years old with stable Graves' hyperthyroidism.

This clonotype was seen only a few times. The chain is built from TRBV12-3 or TRBV12-4 and TRBJ1-5, with D tentatively TRBD1 (5 bases). The V and J ends lost 6 bases and 5 bases respectively, with 14 bases between them. This CDR3 comprises 14 residues. Here the CDR3 DNA reads TGTGCCAGCAGGCCAGGGTCGGATTATCAGCCCCAGCATTTT. Translated, it gives CASRPGSDYQPQHF.

The table lists this clonotype with many counts. This chain joins TRBV6-2 or TRBV6-3 and TRBJ1-1; weak D call: TRBD1 (5 bases). CDR3 length: 15 residues. Between the trimmed V and J ends, which lost 4 bases and 1 base, there was a span of 13 bases. Germline V gene lookup returns CDR1 MNHEY and CDR2 SVGEGT. The DNA for the CDR3 is TGTGCCAGCAGTTCGGACACATGGAGGAACACTGAAGCTTTCTTT. Amino acid sequence: CASSSDTWRNTEAFF.

In its sample, this clonotype was seen many times. The chain recombines TRBV19 with TRBJ1-2; D not resolved. This CDR3 is built from 14 residues. Deletions cut 0 bases from V and 1 base from J, with 6 bases between. Germline V gives CDR1 LNHDA, CDR2 SQIVND (reference sequence). CDR3 sequence: CASSIEEGNYGYTF. Here the CDR3 DNA reads TGTGCCAGTAGTATAGAAGAGGGTAACTATGGCTACACCTTC.

This clonotype was counted at least ten times. The chain links TRBV5-1 to TRBJ1-1; D remains ambiguous. This CDR3 has 14 amino acids. Trimming stripped 6 bases from V and 0 bases from J, with 12 bases between. Germline V gene lookup returns CDR1 SGHRS and CDR2 YFSETQ. This chain's CDR3 is CASTPGPMNTEAFF. For the CDR3, the DNA is TGCGCCAGCACCCCCGGACCGATGAACACTGAAGCTTTCTTT.

This clonotype appeared many times. The chain recombines TRBV6-1 with TRBJ1-1; TRBD1 matches 8 bases. The CDR3 length is 15 residues. V shed 4 bases, J shed 4 bases, and the junction held 8 bases outside the gene matches. Germline V gives CDR1 MNHNS, CDR2 SASEGT. CDR3: CASSGAGGLGTEAFF. The CDR3 DNA sequence: TGTGCCAGCAGTGGGGCAGGGGGCCTGGGCACTGAAGCTTTCTTT.

The chain is built from TRBV11-1 and TRBJ1-2; tentatively, D is TRBD1 (5 bases). This CDR3 spans 16 amino acids. V gave up 8 bases and J gave up 3 bases, with 22 bases separating them. Germline V gene data show CDR1 as SGHAT and CDR2 as FQDESV (reference sequence). CDR3 coding DNA: TGTGCCAGCGCCCGTAATAGGGGCCAGGCCGACTATGGCTACACCTTC. It encodes CASARNRGQADYGYTF. The variable domain in full, with the rest retrieved from reference TRBV11-1 and TRBJ1-2, is EAEVAQSPRYKITEKSQAVAFWCDPISGHATLYWYRQILGQGPELLVQFQDESVVDDSQLPKDRFSAERLKGVDSTLKIQPAELGDSAMYLCASARNRGQADYGYTFGSGTRLTVV.

This clonotype has only a few counts. The chain has TRBV20-1 and TRBJ2-2, with 9 bases identical to TRBD2. Trimming cost V 3 bases and J 0 bases; bases outside gene matches: 8. The germline V gene encodes CDR1 DFQATT and CDR2 SNEGSKA (reference sequence). CDR3 length: 17 amino acids. This chain's CDR3 is CSASGGAGGSNTGELFF. The CDR3 bases are TGCAGTGCTAGCGGTGGAGCGGGGGGCTCGAACACCGGGGAGCTGTTTTTT.

This clonotype was seen repeatedly, ten times or more. CDR3 DNA sequence: TGCGCCAGCAGCCCCTCAGACCCCCTAGCGGGGGACTTCCTAGAGACCCAGTACTTC. Translation: CASSPSDPLAGDFLETQYF. The chain joins TRBV4-1 to TRBJ2-5; TRBD2 matches at 10 bases. V gave up 4 bases and J gave up 4 bases; unmatched junction bases: 18. This CDR3 spans 19 amino acids. CDR1 and CDR2 (germline): MGHRA, YSYEKL.

In this sample, this clonotype turned up a few times. V usage is TRBV7-2 and J usage is TRBJ1-6; D possibly corresponds to TRBD1 (5 bases). This CDR3 comprises 14 residues. V lost 2 bases to trimming and J lost 4 bases, with 6 bases between them. Germline CDR1 and CDR2: SGHTA and FQGNSA. CDR3 bases: TGTGCCAGCAGCTTATGGGGGTATAATTCACCCCTCCACTTT. It is translated as CASSLWGYNSPLHF.